This T cell receptor beta chain was recorded in a study of T cell responses to AZD1222 COVID-19 vaccine. Study observations and caveats: Spike-specific TCR breadth and depth rose after two AZD1222 doses. There were vaccine-associated CD4 TCRs across spike, dominant at 160-218 and 743-854. The peak T cell response came first, and repertoires were sampled only after it. Baseline seropositives among AZD1222 recipients totaled only five to seven.

Assay used: immunoSEQ multiplex PCR; TCRdb lists only in-frame clones, some missing. The sample yields roughly 180,000 clones, 90% to 95% seen once. V gave up 7 bases and J gave up 7 bases, with 17 bases separating them. The CDR3 has 14 residues. In germline, CDR1 is GTSNPN, CDR2 SVGIG (reference sequence). Remarks on this clone: Its specificity is not known.

This sequence was found in an adult who received the AZD1222 COVID-19 vaccine. The sequenced sample was peripheral blood, obtained 28 days after the second AZD1222 dose. This rearrangement joins TRBV30 to TRBJ1-6; no reliable D call. In DNA, the CDR3 is TGTGCCTTAGCCGGGTGGAGTGGGAATTCACCCCTCCACTTT. Encoded protein: CALAGWSGNSPLHF.